This T cell receptor (beta chain) was recovered during a study of Ad26.COV2.S vaccination and SARS-CoV-2 variants. As for the study in general: Among those in the COV1001 Ad26.COV2.S trial arm was the donor. Points from the study as a whole: Measurements of TCR breadth and depth may have given underestimates of the total T cell responses.

Here immunoSEQ multiplex PCR was the method, and the copy in TCRdb shows in-frame clones only, minus some. The sample lists 400,000 to 500,000 clones; roughly nine tenths were seen once. Treatment specified: about 20 received Ad26.COV2.S at low or high dose, single or two shots; 5 received placebo; per-sample allocation not given. On day 63 after the first injection, vaccine and placebo recipients gave samples. Boston provided a donor who was an adult aged 18-55 years. Comments on this clone: Its specificity is not known.

This sample comprised peripheral blood, obtained in a trial of Ad26.COV2.S vaccine versus placebo. The receptor's source is a person between 18 and 65 years old who received the Ad26.COV2.S COVID-19 vaccine or a placebo.

The CDR3 reads CASVPTSNQETQYF. The CDR3 region has the DNA TGTGCCAGCGTACCAACCTCCAACCAAGAGACCCAGTACTTC. V gene TRBV7-6 combines with J gene TRBJ2-5; no firm D call. From germline, CDR1 is SGHVS and CDR2 FNYEAQ. V lost 8 bases and J lost 0, with 13 bases in between. The CDR3 runs to 14 residues.